This T cell receptor (beta chain) was profiled in a study of blood T cells in healthy people across ages. Every sample yielded at least 6 million isolated PBMCs. A sample-barcoded 5' primer and a J-beta primer mix were used in a second PCR of about 7 to 12 cycles. TCRdb fed the 5' RACE reads into MiXCR, producing one record per CDR3 protein. The data contain fewer than 600,000 distinct CDR3 sequences, around a quarter of them singletons. Germline V gene data show CDR1 as DFQATT and CDR2 as SNEGSKA (reference sequence). The CDR3 is 15 amino acids. The V end lost 2 bases, the J end lost 2 bases, and 15 bases lay between the germline ends. The same sample was also used in a study of T cells of mothers and their children.

This sequence joins TRBV20-1 and TRBJ2-5, with D unresolved. The source is a boy aged 2-15 years in good health. The sample was blood. The CDR3 region has the DNA TGCAGTGCTAGACCGGTGGCCCGTCGGCAAGAGACCCAGTACTTC. Translated, it gives CSARPVARRQETQYF.